Detailed here is one T cell receptor (beta chain). The sample comes from a study of blood T cell repertoires in COVID-19. Whole-study context: Material from acute and convalescent COVID-19 was sourced from the United States, Italy and Spain. Sample material is recorded as cDNA or gDNA derived from T cells, B-cell-depleted T cells, or PBMCs.

The assay was immunoSEQ multiplex PCR, and TCRdb's table has in-frame clones only and misses some. The sample records approximately 250,000 clones, over 75% being singletons. Losses at the gene ends were 3 bases for V and 0 bases for J; bases not matched to a gene: 2. The germline V gene encodes CDR1 MGHDK and CDR2 SYGVNS. This CDR3 has 15 amino acids. This chain uses TRBV25-1 with TRBJ1-3; 7 nucleotides match TRBD1. Sequenced input: peripheral blood. This TCR was recovered from a human donor in a cohort sampled during active COVID-19. The CDR3 nucleotides are TGTGCCAGCAGTGAGGGACAGCTCTCTGGAAACACCATATATTTT. Residues: CASSEGQLSGNTIYF.